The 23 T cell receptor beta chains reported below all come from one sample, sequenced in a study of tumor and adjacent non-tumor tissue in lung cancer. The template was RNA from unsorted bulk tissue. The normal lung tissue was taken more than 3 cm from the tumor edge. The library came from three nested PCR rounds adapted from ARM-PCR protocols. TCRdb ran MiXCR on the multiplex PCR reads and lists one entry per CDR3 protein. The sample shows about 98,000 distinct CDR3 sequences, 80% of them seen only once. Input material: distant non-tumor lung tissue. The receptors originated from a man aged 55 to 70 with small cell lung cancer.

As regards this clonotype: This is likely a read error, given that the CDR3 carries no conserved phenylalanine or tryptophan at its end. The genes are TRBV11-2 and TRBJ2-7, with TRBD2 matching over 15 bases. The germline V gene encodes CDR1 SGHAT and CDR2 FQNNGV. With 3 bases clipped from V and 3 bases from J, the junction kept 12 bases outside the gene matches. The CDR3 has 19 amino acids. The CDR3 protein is CASSFRTSGRASLYYEQYI. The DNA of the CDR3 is TGTGCCAGCAGCTTTAGGACTAGCGGGAGGGCGAGTCTTTACTACGAGCAGTACATC.

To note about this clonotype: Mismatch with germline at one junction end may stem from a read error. This CDR3 is CSASFGGPINERFF. CDR3 sequence (DNA): TGCAGCGCGAGTTTCGGGGGGCCTATCAATGAGCGGTTCTTC. This chain joins TRBV29-1 and TRBJ2-1; possible D gene TRBD2, 7 bases. Germline V gene sequence: CDR1 SQVTM, CDR2 ANQGSEA. The CDR3 runs 14 residues.

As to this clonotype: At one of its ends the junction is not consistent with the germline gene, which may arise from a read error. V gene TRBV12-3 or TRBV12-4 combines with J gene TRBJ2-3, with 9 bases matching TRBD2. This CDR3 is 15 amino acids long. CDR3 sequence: CASRPSSGSKDAQYF. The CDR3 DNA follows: TGTGCCAGCAGACCGAGTAGCGGGAGTAAAGATGCGCAGTATTTT.

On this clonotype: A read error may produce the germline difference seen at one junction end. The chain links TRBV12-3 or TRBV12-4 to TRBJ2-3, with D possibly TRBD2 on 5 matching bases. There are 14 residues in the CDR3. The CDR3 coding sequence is TGTGCCATCAGTTCTCGGGGATACGCAGATACGCAGTATTTT. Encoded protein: CAISSRGYADTQYF.

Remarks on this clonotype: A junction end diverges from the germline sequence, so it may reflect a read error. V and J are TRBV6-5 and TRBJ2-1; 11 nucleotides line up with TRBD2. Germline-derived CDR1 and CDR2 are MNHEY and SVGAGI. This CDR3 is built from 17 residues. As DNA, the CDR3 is TGTGTCAGCAGCTCTAATAGCGGGAGGGGTCCCAGCTATGAGCAGTTCTTC. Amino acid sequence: CVSSSNSGRGPSYEQFF.

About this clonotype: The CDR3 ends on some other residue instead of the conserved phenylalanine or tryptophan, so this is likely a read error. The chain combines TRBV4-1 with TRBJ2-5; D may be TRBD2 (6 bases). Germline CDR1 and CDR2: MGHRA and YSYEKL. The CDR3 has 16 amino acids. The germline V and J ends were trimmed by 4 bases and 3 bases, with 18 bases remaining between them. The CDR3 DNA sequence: TGCGCCAGCAGCCTAAACCCGGGATTAGCGGAAGAGACCCAGTACTCC. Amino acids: CASSLNPGLAEETQYS.

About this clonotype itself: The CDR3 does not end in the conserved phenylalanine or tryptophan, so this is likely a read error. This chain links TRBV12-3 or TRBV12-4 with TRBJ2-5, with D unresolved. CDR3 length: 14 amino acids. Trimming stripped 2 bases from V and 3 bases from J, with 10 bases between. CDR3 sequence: CASSLKDMEETQYL. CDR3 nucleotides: TGTGCCAGCAGTTTAAAGGATATGGAAGAGACCCAGTACTTA.

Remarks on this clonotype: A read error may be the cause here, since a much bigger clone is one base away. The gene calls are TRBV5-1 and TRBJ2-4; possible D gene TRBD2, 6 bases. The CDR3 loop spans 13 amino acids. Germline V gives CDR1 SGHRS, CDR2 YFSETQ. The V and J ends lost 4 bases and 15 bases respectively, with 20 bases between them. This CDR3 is CASSVESIGSPYF. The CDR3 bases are TGCGCCAGCAGCGTGGAGAGTATCGGGAGTCCGTACTTC.

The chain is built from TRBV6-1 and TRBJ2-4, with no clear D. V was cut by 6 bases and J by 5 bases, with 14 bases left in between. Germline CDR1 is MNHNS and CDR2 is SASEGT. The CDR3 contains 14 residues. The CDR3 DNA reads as TGTGCCAGCAGGAGCCTTGTTGGACAAAACATTCAGTACTTC. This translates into CASRSLVGQNIQYF.

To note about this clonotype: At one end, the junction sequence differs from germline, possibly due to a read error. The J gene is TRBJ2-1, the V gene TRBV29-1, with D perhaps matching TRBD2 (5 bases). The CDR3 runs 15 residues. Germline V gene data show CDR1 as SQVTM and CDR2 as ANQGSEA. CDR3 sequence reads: CRVARGQLWENEQFF. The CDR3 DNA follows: TGCAGAGTTGCAAGAGGGCAACTCTGGGAGAATGAGCAGTTCTTC.

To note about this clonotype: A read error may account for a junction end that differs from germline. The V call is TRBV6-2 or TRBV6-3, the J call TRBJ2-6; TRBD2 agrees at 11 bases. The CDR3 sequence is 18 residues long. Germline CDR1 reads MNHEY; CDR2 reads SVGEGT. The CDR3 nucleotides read TGTGCCGGCAGTTTTACTAGCGGGAGAATTGCTGAGGCCAACGTCCTGACCTTC. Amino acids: CAGSFTSGRIAEANVLTF.

Written as DNA, the CDR3 is TGTGCCAGCAGTGAAGTGTCACCGGTTTATTCTGAAGCTTTCTTT. Encoded protein: CASSEVSPVYSEAFF. The chain has TRBV6-2 or TRBV6-3 and TRBJ1-1, with D uncertain. The CDR3 length is 15 residues. V lost 5 bases and J 6 bases, leaving 19 bases between the germline ends. Looked up from germline, CDR1 is MNHEY and CDR2 is SVGEGT.

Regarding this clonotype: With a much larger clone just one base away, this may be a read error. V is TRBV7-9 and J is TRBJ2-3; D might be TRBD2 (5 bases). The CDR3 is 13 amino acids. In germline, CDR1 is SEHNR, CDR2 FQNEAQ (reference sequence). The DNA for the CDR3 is TGTGCCAGCACCTTAGCGACGGGAGATACGCAGTATTTT. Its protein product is CASTLATGDTQYF.

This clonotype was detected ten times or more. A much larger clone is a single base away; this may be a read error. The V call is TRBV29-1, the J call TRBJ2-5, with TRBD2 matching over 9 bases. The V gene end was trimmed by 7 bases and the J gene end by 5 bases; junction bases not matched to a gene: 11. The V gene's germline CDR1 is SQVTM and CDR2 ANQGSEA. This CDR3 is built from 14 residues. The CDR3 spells CSAVSGSNVETQYF. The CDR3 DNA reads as TGCAGCGCTGTTAGCGGGAGTAACGTGGAGACCCAGTACTTC.

CDR3 coding DNA: TGTGCCAACACCCACCCCGCGGGAACTCACTACAATGAGCAGTTCTTC. Protein sequence: CANTHPAGTHYNEQFF. The V call is TRBV12-3 or TRBV12-4, the J call TRBJ2-1; D possibly corresponds to TRBD2 (6 bases). Trimming stripped 10 bases from V and 3 bases from J, with 22 bases between. The CDR3 loop spans 16 amino acids.

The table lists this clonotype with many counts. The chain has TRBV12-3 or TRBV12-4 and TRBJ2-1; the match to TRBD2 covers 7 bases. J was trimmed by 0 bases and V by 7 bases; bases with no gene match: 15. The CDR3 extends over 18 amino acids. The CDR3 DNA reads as TGTGCCAGCATATCTCCAGCGGGGTGGGGGAGCTCCTACAATGAGCAGTTCTTC. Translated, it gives CASISPAGWGSSYNEQFF.

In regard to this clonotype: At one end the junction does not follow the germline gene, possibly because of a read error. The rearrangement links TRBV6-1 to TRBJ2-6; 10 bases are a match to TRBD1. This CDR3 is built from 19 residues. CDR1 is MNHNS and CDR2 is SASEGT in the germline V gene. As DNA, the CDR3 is TGTGCCAGCAGTGGTAGGTTGGGGACAGGGGACTCTGGAGCCAACGTCCTGACTTTC. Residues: CASSGRLGTGDSGANVLTF.

The CDR3 loop reads CDCSLPTVDTEAFF. The DNA of the CDR3 is TGTGACTGCAGTTTGCCGACAGTGGACACAGAGGCTTTCTTT. The chain recombines TRBV28 with TRBJ1-1; D might be TRBD1 (5 bases). Germline values: CDR1 MDHEN, CDR2 SYDVKM. The CDR3 spans 14 residues.

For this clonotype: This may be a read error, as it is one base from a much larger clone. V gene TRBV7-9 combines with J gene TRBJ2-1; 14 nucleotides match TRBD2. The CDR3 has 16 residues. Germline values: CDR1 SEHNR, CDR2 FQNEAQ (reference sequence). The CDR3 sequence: CASSPGLAGAYNEQSF. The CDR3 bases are TGTGCCAGCAGCCCGGGACTAGCGGGAGCCTACAATGAGCAGTCCTTC.

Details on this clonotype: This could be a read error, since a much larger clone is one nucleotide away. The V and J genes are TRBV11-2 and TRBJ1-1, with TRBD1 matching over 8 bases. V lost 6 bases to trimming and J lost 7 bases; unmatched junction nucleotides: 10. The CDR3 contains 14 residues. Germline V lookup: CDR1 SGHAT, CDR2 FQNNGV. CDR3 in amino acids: CASRTLGQGSEAFF. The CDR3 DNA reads TGTGCCAGCAGGACCCTAGGACAGGGCAGTGAAGCTTTCTTT.

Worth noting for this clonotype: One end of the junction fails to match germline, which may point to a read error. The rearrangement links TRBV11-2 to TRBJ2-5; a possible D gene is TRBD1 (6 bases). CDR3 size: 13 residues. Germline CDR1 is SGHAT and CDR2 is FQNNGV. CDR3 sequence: CASSSTGKETHYF. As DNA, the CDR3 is TGTGCCAGCAGCTCTACAGGGAAAGAGACCCACTACTTC.

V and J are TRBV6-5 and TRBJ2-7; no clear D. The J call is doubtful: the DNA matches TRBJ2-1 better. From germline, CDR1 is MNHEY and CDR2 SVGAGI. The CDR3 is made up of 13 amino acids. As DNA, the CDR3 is TGTGCCAGCAGTTCCAGCGATGGCTACGAGCAGTTCTTC. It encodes CASSSSDGYEQFF.

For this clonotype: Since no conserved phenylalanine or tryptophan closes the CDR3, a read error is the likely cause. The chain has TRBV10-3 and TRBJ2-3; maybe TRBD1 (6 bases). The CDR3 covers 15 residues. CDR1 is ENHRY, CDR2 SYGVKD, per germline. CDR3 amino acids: CVISSPGASTDTQYS. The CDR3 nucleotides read TGTGTCATCAGTTCCCCAGGGGCTAGCACAGATACGCAGTATTCT.